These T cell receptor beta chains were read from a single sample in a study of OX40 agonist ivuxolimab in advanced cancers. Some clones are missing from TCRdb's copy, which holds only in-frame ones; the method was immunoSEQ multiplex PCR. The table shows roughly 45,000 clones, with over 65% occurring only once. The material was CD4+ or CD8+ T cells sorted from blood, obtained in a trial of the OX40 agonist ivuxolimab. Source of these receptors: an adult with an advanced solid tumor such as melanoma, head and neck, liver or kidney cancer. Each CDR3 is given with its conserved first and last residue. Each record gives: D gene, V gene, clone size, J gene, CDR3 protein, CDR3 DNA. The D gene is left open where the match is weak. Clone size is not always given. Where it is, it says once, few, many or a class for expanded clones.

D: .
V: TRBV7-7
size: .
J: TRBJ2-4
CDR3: CASSPTEIGDALAKNIQYF
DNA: TGTGCTAGCAGCCCGACAGAAATCGGGGACGCACTAGCCAAAAACATTCAGTACTTC

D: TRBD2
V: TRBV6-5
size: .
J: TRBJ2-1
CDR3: CASSRTSGRGNEQFF
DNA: TGTGCCAGCAGTAGGACTAGCGGGAGAGGTAATGAGCAGTTCTTC

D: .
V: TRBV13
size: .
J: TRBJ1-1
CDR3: CASSPPRDAFF
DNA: TGTGCCAGCAGCCCCCCCCGGGACGCTTTCTTT

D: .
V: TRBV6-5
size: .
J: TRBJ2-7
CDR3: CASSYRLYPYEQYF
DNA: TGTGCCAGCAGTTACCGGCTATATCCCTACGAGCAGTACTTC

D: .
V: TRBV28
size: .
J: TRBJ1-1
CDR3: CASSPDRPNTEAFF
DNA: TGTGCCAGCAGCCCGGACAGACCGAACACTGAAGCTTTCTTT

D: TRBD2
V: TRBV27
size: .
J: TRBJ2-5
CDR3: CASSSGGALETQYF
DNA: TGTGCCAGCAGTTCCGGGGGGGCCTTGGAGACCCAGTACTTC

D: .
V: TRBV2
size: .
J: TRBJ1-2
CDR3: CASSGMGNYGYTF
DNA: TGTGCCAGCAGTGGTATGGGGAACTATGGCTACACCTTC

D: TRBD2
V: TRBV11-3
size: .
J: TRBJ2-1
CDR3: CASDIGTSGIIWGEQFF
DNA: TGTGCCAGCGACATCGGGACTAGCGGGATCATTTGGGGTGAGCAGTTCTTC

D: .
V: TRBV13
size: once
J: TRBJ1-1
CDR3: CASSRRGLNTEAFF
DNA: TGTGCCAGCAGCCGCAGGGGTTTGAACACTGAAGCTTTCTTT

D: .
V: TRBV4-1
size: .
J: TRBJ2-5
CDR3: CASSQGRGRETQYF
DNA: TGTGCCAGCAGCCAAGGTCGAGGTAGGGAGACCCAGTACTTC

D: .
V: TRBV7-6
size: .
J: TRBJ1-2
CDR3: CASSLTATPNYGYTF
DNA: TGTGCCAGCAGCTTAACCGCGACCCCAAACTATGGCTACACCTTC

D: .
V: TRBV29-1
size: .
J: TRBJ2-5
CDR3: CSVDVWRTQETQYF
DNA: TGCAGCGTTGATGTATGGCGCACCCAAGAGACCCAGTACTTC

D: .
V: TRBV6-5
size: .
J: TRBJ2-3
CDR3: CASSLGRSDGDTQYF
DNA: TGTGCCAGCAGTCTTGGCAGGTCTGATGGTGATACGCAGTATTTT

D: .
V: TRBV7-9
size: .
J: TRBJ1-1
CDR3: CASSHDGRNTEAFF
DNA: TGTGCCAGCAGCCACGACGGTCGGAACACTGAAGCTTTCTTT

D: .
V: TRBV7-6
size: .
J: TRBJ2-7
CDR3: CASSLSGYEQYF
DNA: TGTGCCAGCAGCTTATCAGGCTACGAGCAGTACTTC

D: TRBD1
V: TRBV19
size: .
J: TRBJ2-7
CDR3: CATGTGLYYEQYF
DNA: TGTGCCACCGGGACAGGGCTGTATTACGAGCAGTACTTC

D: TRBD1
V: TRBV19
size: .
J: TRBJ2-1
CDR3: CASSPTGDTYNEQFF
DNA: TGTGCCAGTAGCCCCACAGGGGATACCTACAATGAGCAGTTCTTC

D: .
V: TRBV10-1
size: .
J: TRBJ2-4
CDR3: CASRTLGHIQYF
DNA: TGCGCCAGCAGGACTTTAGGGCACATTCAGTACTTC

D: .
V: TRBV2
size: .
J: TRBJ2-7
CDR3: CASSEAPVYEQYF
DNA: TGTGCCAGCAGTGAAGCGCCCGTCTACGAGCAGTACTTC

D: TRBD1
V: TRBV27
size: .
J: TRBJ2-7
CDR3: CASSGQGSYEQYF
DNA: TGTGCCAGCAGTGGACAGGGATCCTACGAGCAGTACTTC

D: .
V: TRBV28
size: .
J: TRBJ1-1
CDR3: CASSLIHMNTEAFF
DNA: TGTGCCAGCAGTTTGATACATATGAACACTGAAGCTTTCTTT

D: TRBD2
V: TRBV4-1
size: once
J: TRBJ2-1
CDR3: CASSQAPWTSGTEFSYNEQFF
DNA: TGCGCCAGCAGCCAAGCCCCTTGGACTAGCGGGACCGAGTTTTCCTACAATGAGCAGTTCTTC

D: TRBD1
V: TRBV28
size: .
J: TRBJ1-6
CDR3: CASSSPVTGGYNSPLHF
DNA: TGTGCCAGCAGTTCACCGGTCACAGGGGGGTATAATTCACCCCTCCACTTT

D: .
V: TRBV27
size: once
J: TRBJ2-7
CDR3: CASRPGLLSSYEQYF
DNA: TGTGCCAGCAGACCGGGACTCCTCAGCTCCTACGAGCAGTACTTC

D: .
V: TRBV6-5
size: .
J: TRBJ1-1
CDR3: CASRYTAQGNTEAFF
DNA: TGTGCCAGCAGATACACCGCCCAGGGGAACACTGAAGCTTTCTTT

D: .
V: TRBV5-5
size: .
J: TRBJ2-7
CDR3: CASSPDYEQYF
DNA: TGTGCCAGCTCCCCGGACTACGAGCAGTACTTC

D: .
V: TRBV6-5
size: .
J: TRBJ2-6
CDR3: CASRTWSSGANVLTF
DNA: TGTGCCAGCAGAACCTGGAGCTCTGGGGCCAACGTCCTGACTTTC

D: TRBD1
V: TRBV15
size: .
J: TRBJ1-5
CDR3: CATSNRDRGYSNQPQHF
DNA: TGTGCCACCAGCAACCGGGACAGGGGCTATAGCAATCAGCCCCAGCATTTT

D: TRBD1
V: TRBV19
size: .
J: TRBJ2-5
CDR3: CASRGGGKTQYF
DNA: TGTGCCAGTAGAGGGGGCGGAAAGACCCAGTACTTC

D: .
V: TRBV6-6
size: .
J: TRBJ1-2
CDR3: CASSPGVAGYTF
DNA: TGTGCCAGCAGCCCCGGAGTTGCCGGCTACACCTTC

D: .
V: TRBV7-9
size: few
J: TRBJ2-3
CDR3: CASSFWGIGDTQYF
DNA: TGTGCCAGCAGCTTTTGGGGGATCGGAGATACGCAGTATTTT

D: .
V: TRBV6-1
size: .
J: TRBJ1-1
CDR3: CASSEYPAQPEAFF
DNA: TGTGCCAGCAGTGAATACCCGGCCCAACCTGAAGCTTTCTTT

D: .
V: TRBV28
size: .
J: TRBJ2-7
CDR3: CASSFFSDRSYEQYF
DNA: TGTGCCAGCAGTTTTTTCTCTGACAGGTCCTACGAGCAGTACTTC

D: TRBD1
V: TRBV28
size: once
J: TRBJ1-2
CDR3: CASRGTALTLANYGYTF
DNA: TGTGCCAGCAGGGGGACAGCCTTAACGCTGGCTAACTATGGCTACACCTTC

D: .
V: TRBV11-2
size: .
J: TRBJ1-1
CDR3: CASSLDANGEAFF
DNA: TGTGCCAGCAGCTTAGACGCCAACGGTGAAGCTTTCTTT

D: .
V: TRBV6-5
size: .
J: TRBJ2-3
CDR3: CASTSERIADTQYF
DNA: TGTGCCAGCACCTCTGAGCGGATCGCAGATACGCAGTATTTT

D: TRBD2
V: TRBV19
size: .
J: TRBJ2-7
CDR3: CASSPASGSWSEQYF
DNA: TGTGCCAGTAGTCCCGCTAGCGGGAGCTGGAGCGAGCAGTACTTC

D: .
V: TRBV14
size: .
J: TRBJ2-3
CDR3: CASSPWDSSTDTQYF
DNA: TGTGCCAGCAGCCCCTGGGACTCTAGCACAGATACGCAGTATTTT

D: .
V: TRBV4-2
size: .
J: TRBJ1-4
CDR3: CASSQEGRVNEKLFF
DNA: TGTGCCAGCAGCCAAGAAGGGAGGGTGAATGAAAAACTGTTTTTT

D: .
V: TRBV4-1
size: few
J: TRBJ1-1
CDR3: CASSQGAGDTEAFF
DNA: TGCGCCAGCAGCCAAGGTGCAGGGGACACTGAAGCTTTCTTT

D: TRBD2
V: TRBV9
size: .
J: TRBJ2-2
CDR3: CASSFPLTSGGANTGELFF
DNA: TGTGCCAGCAGCTTCCCCTTGACTAGCGGGGGGGCGAACACCGGGGAGCTGTTTTTT